The next 9 T cell receptor beta chains were all read from a single sample in a study of blood T cell repertoires in COVID-19. The method was immunoSEQ multiplex PCR; TCRdb's version includes in-frame clones alone and lacks a portion of them. Here the sample spans 250,000 to 350,000 clones, around 81% being singletons. Sequenced: peripheral blood. These receptors all come from a person aged 70 to 85 with COVID-19, enrolled during active disease.

The rearrangement links TRBV18 to TRBJ2-7; D is unresolved. V lost 2 bases and J 5 bases, leaving 7 bases between the germline ends. In germline, CDR1 is KGHSH, CDR2 LQKENI. The CDR3 consists of 12 residues. CDR3 DNA: TGTGCCAGCTCACCAGTACAGCACGAGCAGTACTTC. Residues: CASSPVQHEQYF.

In its sample, this clone was seen once. V and J are TRBV24-1 and TRBJ2-1; 8 bases line up with TRBD2. CDR1 is KGHDR, CDR2 SFDVKD, per germline. The CDR3 extends over 16 amino acids. The V gene end was trimmed by 1 base and the J gene end by 7 bases; junction bases not matched to a gene: 8. The CDR3 DNA is TGTGCCACCAGTGATTTAGGTAGCGGGAAACGGAATGAGCAGTTCTTC. Its protein product is CATSDLGSGKRNEQFF.

This clone was observed a few times. The chain carries TRBV6-5 and TRBJ1-3; weak D call: TRBD1 (6 bases). This CDR3 contains 13 residues. Between the trimmed V and J ends, which lost 7 bases and 2 bases, there was a span of 9 bases. Germline V CDR1 and CDR2: MNHEY, SVGAGI. CDR3 residues: CASKNRAGNTIYF. For the CDR3, the DNA is TGTGCCAGCAAGAACAGGGCTGGAAACACCATATATTTT.

In regard to this clone: An end of the junction does not agree with germline; a read error may underlie this. This sequence joins TRBV6-5 and TRBJ2-3; D is ambiguous. In germline, CDR1 is MNHEY, CDR2 SVGAGI. This CDR3 spans 14 amino acids. The CDR3 coding sequence is TGTGCCAGCACTTACAGCCCGAGCACAGATACGCAGTATTTT. It specifies CASTYSPSTDTQYF.

This clone has ten or more counts. The CDR3 DNA is TGTGCCAGTAGTATAGGGCTAGCGGGAGCGTGGAACACCGGGGAGCTGTTTTTT. This sequence encodes CASSIGLAGAWNTGELFF. This rearrangement joins TRBV19 to TRBJ2-2; 10 positions match TRBD2. Germline CDR1 LNHDA, CDR2 SQIVND (reference sequence). V dropped 1 base and J dropped 1; count of bases not matched to a gene: 6. The CDR3 is 18 amino acids.

This chain links TRBV11-2 with TRBJ2-7; 10 bases agree with TRBD2. Germline assignment: CDR1 SGHAT and CDR2 FQNNGV. There are 18 residues in the CDR3. V gave up 1 base and J gave up 7 bases; unmatched junction bases: 16. The CDR3 DNA reads as TGTGCCAGCAGCTTAGCCGTCCTAACTAGCGGGGAGAAGGGGGAGCAGTACTTC. Translation gives CASSLAVLTSGEKGEQYF.

The table lists this clone with a few counts. J is TRBJ1-1 and V is TRBV7-3, with 9 bases fitting TRBD1. V trimming: 3 bases; J trimming: 0 bases; junction bases outside the gene matches: 8. In germline, CDR1 is SGHTA, CDR2 FQGTGA. The CDR3 is 17 amino acids. The chain's CDR3 is CASSFSGTGRLNTEAFF. CDR3 coding DNA: TGTGCCAGCAGCTTTAGTGGGACAGGGAGGCTGAACACTGAAGCTTTCTTT.

The rearrangement links TRBV19 to TRBJ2-3; D gene ambiguous. Trimming stripped 2 bases from V and 6 bases from J, with 12 bases between. The CDR3 is 14 amino acids. Germline V CDR1 and CDR2: LNHDA, SQIVND (reference sequence). The CDR3 is CASSIMGFGDTQYF. The CDR3 nucleotides are TGTGCCAGTAGTATAATGGGCTTTGGGGATACGCAGTATTTT.

The chain combines TRBV7-6 with TRBJ2-7; 8 positions match TRBD1. The junction had 10 bases not matched to a gene; V was cut back by 0 bases and J by 0 bases. The CDR3 contains 18 residues. Per germline, CDR1 SGHVS and CDR2 FNYEAQ. The DNA of the CDR3 is TGTGCCAGCAGCTTAGCTGGTGCCGGGACAGGTTCCTCCTACGAGCAGTACTTC. Encoded protein: CASSLAGAGTGSSYEQYF.